A single sample is the source of the 15 T cell receptor beta chains below, sequenced in a study of cytomegalovirus exposure and HLA in healthy donors. Use of 60 Vbeta and 13 Jbeta primers characterized the PCR. The data were produced by immunoSEQ multiplex PCR, yet TCRdb's version contains in-frame clones alone and is incomplete. The sample shows 70,000 or so clones, and 0.8% to 1% sits with its ten largest clones. The source material was PBMCs. The receptors originated from a boy between 10 and 17 years old in good health and CMV-seronegative.

Note on this clone: One end of the junction fails to match germline, which may point to a read error. This chain links TRBV7-8 with TRBJ2-2; D unresolved. CDR1 and CDR2 (germline): SGHVS, FQNEAQ. The CDR3 consists of 14 residues. CDR3 in DNA: TGTGCCAGCAGCTTTTGGCAGAACGCCGGGGAGCTGTTTTTT. Residues: CASSFWQNAGELFF.

The chain joins TRBV18 to TRBJ2-6; D gene unclear. The germline V gene encodes CDR1 KGHSH and CDR2 LQKENI. The germline V and J ends were trimmed by 2 bases and 0 bases, with 8 bases remaining between them. The CDR3 runs to 16 residues. The CDR3 is CASSPDTSSGANVLTF. CDR3 in DNA: TGTGCCAGCTCACCAGACACCAGCTCTGGGGCCAACGTCCTGACTTTC.

This sequence joins TRBV4-2 and TRBJ2-1; TRBD1 is a possible D gene (5 bases). Germline V CDR1 and CDR2: LGHNA, YNFKEQ. This CDR3 is built from 14 residues. Trimming cost V 0 bases and J 12 bases, with 15 bases left between them. The CDR3 loop reads CASSQEARAQGQFF. The DNA of the CDR3 is TGTGCCAGCAGCCAAGAGGCCAGGGCTCAGGGGCAGTTCTTC.

The rearrangement uses TRBV2 and TRBJ1-2, with TRBD1 identical over 7 bases. In germline, CDR1 is SNHLY, CDR2 FYNNEI. The CDR3 length is 16 residues. V trimming: 2 bases; J trimming: 4 bases; junction bases outside the gene matches: 10. CDR3 amino acids: CASSEFMRGQGYGYTF. CDR3 DNA sequence: TGTGCCAGCAGTGAATTTATGAGGGGGCAAGGCTATGGCTACACCTTC.

This chain connects TRBV6-1 to TRBJ2-3; TRBD2 aligns across 7 bases. CDR3 length: 14 residues. J lost 4 bases, V lost 1 base, and 2 bases had no gene match. The germline V gene has CDR1 MNHNS and CDR2 SASEGT. CDR3 in DNA: TGTGCCAGCAGTGAAGGGGAGGGCGCAGATACGCAGTATTTT. It codes for CASSEGEGADTQYF.

The V and J genes are TRBV30 and TRBJ1-2; 7 bases agree with TRBD1. CDR3 size: 15 residues. Losses at the gene ends were 3 bases for V and 5 bases for J; bases not matched to a gene: 12. The germline CDR1 and CDR2 sequences are GTSNPN and SVGIG (reference sequence). The CDR3 here is CAWRTDRDRQYGYTF. CDR3 coding DNA: TGTGCCTGGAGAACAGACCGGGACAGACAATATGGCTACACCTTC. The whole variable domain, filled in from reference TRBV30 and TRBJ1-2, reads SQTIHQWPATLVQPVGSPLSLECTVEGTSNPNLYWYRQAAGRGLQLLFYSVGIGQISSEVPQNLSASRPQDRQFILSSKKLLLSDSGFYLCAWRTDRDRQYGYTFGSGTRLTVV.

The chain carries TRBV2 and TRBJ2-5, with TRBD1 as a possible D gene (6 bases). There are 13 residues in the CDR3. CDR1 is SNHLY and CDR2 is FYNNEI in the germline V gene. The V end was cut by 6 bases, the J end by 5 bases, with 13 bases between. This chain's CDR3 is CASRADSPETQYF. The CDR3 DNA follows: TGTGCCAGCAGAGCGGACAGCCCGGAGACCCAGTACTTC.

The J gene is TRBJ2-7, the V gene TRBV6-1, with TRBD1 as a possible D gene (5 bases). Germline V lookup: CDR1 MNHNS, CDR2 SASEGT. Trimming removed 8 bases at V and 1 base at J, with 12 bases between. This CDR3 region has 13 residues. CDR3 coding DNA: TGTGCCAGCGGCAGGGCCCTATCCTACGAGCAGTACTTC. This encodes CASGRALSYEQYF.

The chain links TRBV15 to TRBJ2-3; 8 bases match TRBD1. The germline CDR1 and CDR2 sequences are LNHNV and YYDKDF (reference sequence). The CDR3 covers 16 residues. The V segment lost 0 bases and the J segment 3 bases; nucleotides outside the gene matches: 5. CDR3 loop: CATSRDGWDRTDTQYF. The CDR3 nucleotides are TGTGCCACCAGCAGAGATGGTTGGGACAGGACAGATACGCAGTATTTT.

The V gene is TRBV19, the J gene TRBJ2-1, with 11 bases fitting TRBD2. With 8 bases clipped from V and 5 bases from J, the junction kept 2 bases outside the gene matches. This CDR3 spans 13 amino acids. CDR1 and CDR2 (germline): LNHDA, SQIVND (reference sequence). The chain's CDR3 is CASSGLADNEQFF. The CDR3 region has the DNA TGTGCCAGTTCGGGACTAGCGGACAATGAGCAGTTCTTC.

This sequence joins TRBV27 and TRBJ2-7, with 13 nucleotides matching TRBD2. CDR1 and CDR2 from the germline V gene are MNHEY and SMNVEV (reference sequence). Trimming removed 2 bases from V and 0 bases from J; junction bases left unmatched: 10. The CDR3 has 19 amino acids. The CDR3 DNA is TGTGCCAGCAGTTTACGAGGGACTAGCGGGACTCCCAGCTCCTACGAGCAGTACTTC. Translation gives CASSLRGTSGTPSSYEQYF.

The chain recombines TRBV19 with TRBJ1-5; 8 bases align to TRBD1. V dropped 7 bases and J dropped 4; count of bases not matched to a gene: 9. Germline-derived CDR1 and CDR2 are LNHDA and SQIVND (reference sequence). The CDR3 spans 15 residues. The CDR3 sequence is CASTFGQGVNQPQHF. The CDR3 DNA sequence: TGTGCCAGTACCTTCGGACAGGGAGTGAATCAGCCCCAGCATTTT.

This rearrangement joins TRBV30 to TRBJ1-1; TRBD1 is a possible D gene (6 bases). Germline V gene sequence: CDR1 GTSNPN, CDR2 SVGIG (reference sequence). The V end lost 3 bases, the J end lost 1 base, and 12 bases lay between the germline ends. CDR3 length: 14 residues. The CDR3 region is CAWSTGGANTEAFF. The DNA for the CDR3 is TGTGCCTGGAGCACGGGGGGGGCGAACACTGAAGCTTTCTTT.

This rearrangement joins TRBV13 to TRBJ1-3; D not certain. This CDR3 comprises 16 residues. CDR1 PRHDT and CDR2 FYEKMQ come from the germline V gene (reference sequence). V dropped 5 bases and J dropped 0 bases, with 14 bases sitting between them. The CDR3 DNA reads as TGTGCCAGCAGCACCCTGTTATGGCACTCTGGAAACACCATATATTTT. It codes for CASSTLLWHSGNTIYF. Looking up the rest from reference TRBV13 and TRBJ1-3 gives the full variable domain: AAGVIQSPRHLIKEKRETATLKCYPIPRHDTVYWYQQGPGQDPQFLISFYEKMQSDKGSIPDRFSAQQFSDYHSELNMSSLELGDSALYFCASSTLLWHSGNTIYFGEGSWLTVV.

The chain combines TRBV4-2 with TRBJ2-1; D may be TRBD2 (6 bases). Germline CDR1 is LGHNA and CDR2 is YNFKEQ. V lost 4 bases and J 4 bases, leaving 17 bases between the germline ends. CDR3 length equals 16 residues. The CDR3 nucleotides read TGTGCCAGCAGCCGAGAGTTAGCGGAGACGTACAATGAGCAGTTCTTC. Amino acids: CASSRELAETYNEQFF.